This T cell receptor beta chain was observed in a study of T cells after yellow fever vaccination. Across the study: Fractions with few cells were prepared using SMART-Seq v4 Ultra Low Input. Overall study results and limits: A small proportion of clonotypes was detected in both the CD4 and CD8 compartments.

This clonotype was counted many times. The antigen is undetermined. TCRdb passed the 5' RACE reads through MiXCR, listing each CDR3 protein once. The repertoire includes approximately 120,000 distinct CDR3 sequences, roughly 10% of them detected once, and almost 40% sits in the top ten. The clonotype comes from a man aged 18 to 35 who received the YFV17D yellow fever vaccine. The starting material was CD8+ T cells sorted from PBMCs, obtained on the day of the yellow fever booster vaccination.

In DNA form, the CDR3 reads TGTGCCAGCAGTTGGGGGACCCCCTACGAGCAGTACGTC. This codes for CASSWGTPYEQYV. This chain connects TRBV6-2 or TRBV6-3 to TRBJ2-7, with D perhaps given as TRBD1 or TRBD2 (5 bases each). Trimming took 4 bases from V and 2 from J, leaving 9 bases between them. CDR1 and CDR2 (germline): MNHEY, SVGEGT. This CDR3 is 13 amino acids long.